A single sample gave rise to the 28 T cell receptor beta chains below, sequenced in a study of CD8 T cells in ankylosing spondylitis. Via MiXCR, TCRdb re-called the 5' RACE reads, giving one row per CDR3 protein. In the table there are 250,000 or so distinct CDR3 sequences, under 20% of which are singletons. The sequenced sample was blood, either unsorted or a sorted T cell fraction (not recorded which). These receptors came from a male donor with ankylosing spondylitis or in good health (not recorded which).

V and J are TRBV4-1 and TRBJ2-7, with D hard to call. V dropped 4 bases and J dropped 3 bases, with 13 bases sitting between them. Germline assignment: CDR1 MGHRA and CDR2 YSYEKL. The CDR3 sequence is 14 residues long. CDR3 amino acids: CASSLLPDLYEQYF. CDR3 nucleotides: TGCGCCAGCAGCCTCTTACCGGACCTCTACGAGCAGTACTTC.

The CDR3 loop reads CASSEHLGPPITGELFF. The CDR3 region has the DNA TGCGCCAGCAGCGAACATTTAGGACCACCCATCACCGGGGAGCTGTTTTTT. The V and J genes are TRBV4-1 and TRBJ2-2; D gene uncertain. CDR1 and CDR2 from the germline V gene are MGHRA and YSYEKL. Deletions cut 5 bases from V and 4 bases from J, with 20 bases between. CDR3 length: 17 amino acids.

This clonotype was counted a few times. Sequence at one end of the junction differs from germline and may be a read error. The chain recombines TRBV7-8 with TRBJ2-1, with D unclear. The germline gives CDR1 SGHVS, CDR2 FQNEAQ. The CDR3 contains 15 residues. In DNA, the CDR3 is TGTGCCAGCAGCTTAGATCGTCCCTCCCACAATGAGCAGTTCTTC. It yields the protein CASSLDRPSHNEQFF.

This clonotype was seen more than once but under ten times. The V gene is TRBV6-1, the J gene TRBJ2-5; D is tentatively TRBD1 or TRBD2 (6 bases each). Trimming stripped 5 bases from V and 5 bases from J, with 15 bases between. Germline loops: CDR1 MNHNS, CDR2 SASEGT. CDR3 length: 14 residues. The CDR3 bases are TGTGCCAGCAGTCCTAGAGAAGGGGGGGAGACCCAGTACTTC. The encoded protein is CASSPREGGETQYF.

J is TRBJ2-7 and V is TRBV7-8; perhaps D is TRBD1 or TRBD2 (5 bases each). The V gene's germline CDR1 is SGHVS and CDR2 FQNEAQ. The CDR3 has 14 residues. Trimming stripped 8 bases from V and 1 base from J, with 15 bases between. The CDR3 nucleotides read TGTGCCAGCGCCGGGACGTCGGGTTCCTACGAGCAGTACTTC. It encodes CASAGTSGSYEQYF.

The CDR3: CASSLRGHDTDTQYF. CDR3 coding DNA: TGTGCCAGCAGTTTAAGGGGACACGACACAGATACGCAGTATTTT. This chain links TRBV27 with TRBJ2-3, with a possible D match to TRBD1 (6 bases). This CDR3 is built from 15 residues. The germline gives CDR1 MNHEY, CDR2 SMNVEV (reference sequence). Trimming took off 2 bases at V and 2 bases at J, with 11 bases between the two ends.

The chain uses TRBV29-1 and TRBJ2-6; D may match TRBD1 or TRBD2 (5 bases each). This CDR3 contains 16 residues. V was clipped by 6 bases and J by 1 base, with 16 bases between them. CDR1 is SQVTM, CDR2 ANQGSEA, per germline. The CDR3 bases are TGCAGCGTCGGGAAGGCCAGGGAATCTGGGGCCAACGTCCTGACTTTC. Its protein is CSVGKARESGANVLTF.

This clonotype was counted between two and nine times. The CDR3 nucleotides read TGTGCCAGCAGCCAAGCCCTTTCGGGACTAGCCAATGAGCAGTTCTTC. It is translated as CASSQALSGLANEQFF. The rearrangement joins TRBV3-1 to TRBJ2-1; TRBD2 matches at 9 bases. V lost 1 base, J lost 6 bases, and 7 bases stayed unmatched. This CDR3 spans 16 amino acids. Germline CDR1 is LGHDT and CDR2 is YNNKEL (reference sequence).

This clonotype turned up a few times. This chain joins TRBV7-9 and TRBJ2-1; perhaps TRBD2 as D (5 bases). The CDR3 runs to 16 residues. The V end lost 1 base, the J end lost 0 bases, and 10 bases lay between the germline ends. CDR1 and CDR2 from the germline V gene are SEHNR and FQNEAQ (reference sequence). CDR3 nucleotide sequence: TGTGCCAGCAGCTTAGGGAGGTCGAGCTCCTACAATGAGCAGTTCTTC. Its protein product is CASSLGRSSSYNEQFF.

This clonotype was counted at least ten times. The chain couples TRBV4-3 to TRBJ2-3; 10 nucleotides agree with TRBD2. Looked up from germline, CDR1 is LGHNA and CDR2 is YSLEER. V trimming: 6 bases; J trimming: 6 bases; junction bases outside the gene matches: 12. This CDR3 has 16 amino acids. The CDR3 bases are TGCGCCAGCAGACCCCAGGGAGCGGGAGGGCACGATACGCAGTATTTT. Translated, it gives CASRPQGAGGHDTQYF.

The chain links TRBV5-1 to TRBJ1-2; D not certain. CDR3 length: 14 residues. Trimming removed 0 bases at V and 4 bases at J, with 10 bases between. CDR1 is SGHRS, CDR2 YFSETQ, per germline. CDR3 loop: CASSLGHELYGYTF. CDR3 DNA: TGCGCCAGCAGCTTGGGCCACGAGCTCTATGGCTACACCTTC.

This chain connects TRBV29-1 to TRBJ2-1; 8 bases agree with TRBD2. The germline V gene encodes CDR1 SQVTM and CDR2 ANQGSEA. The CDR3 covers 14 residues. The V gene end was trimmed by 7 bases and the J gene end by 3 bases; junction bases not matched to a gene: 8. The CDR3 protein is CSGKAGVHYNEQFF. DNA of the CDR3: TGCAGCGGTAAAGCGGGAGTTCACTACAATGAGCAGTTCTTC.

J is TRBJ2-5 and V is TRBV5-6; 9 bases fit TRBD1. The V gene end was trimmed by 5 bases and the J gene end by 3 bases; junction bases not matched to a gene: 8. Germline V gene data show CDR1 as SGHDT and CDR2 as YYEEEE. The CDR3 extends over 15 amino acids. The DNA of the CDR3 is TGTGCCAGCAGGCACTACAGGGGGCCGGAAGAGACCCAGTACTTC. It encodes CASRHYRGPEETQYF. The variable domain in full, completed from reference TRBV5-6 and TRBJ2-5, reads DAGVTQSPTHLIKTRGQQVTLRCSPKSGHDTVSWYQQALGQGPQFIFQYYEEEERQRGNFPDRFSGHQFPNYSSELNVNALLLGDSALYLCASRHYRGPEETQYFGPGTRLLVL.

J is TRBJ2-7 and V is TRBV12-3 or TRBV12-4; D is unresolved. The V end was cut by 6 bases, the J end by 2 bases, with 11 bases between. The CDR3 is made up of 13 amino acids. CDR3 sequence reads: CASSPSATYEQYF. The CDR3 region has the DNA TGTGCCAGCAGCCCCTCGGCCACCTACGAGCAGTACTTC.

Notes on this clonotype: One junction end disagrees with the germline gene, perhaps due to a read error. The chain carries TRBV2 and TRBJ2-2, with D tentatively TRBD2 (7 bases). The CDR3 has 18 residues. Germline V gene sequence: CDR1 SNHLY, CDR2 FYNNEI. CDR3 nucleotide sequence: TGTGCCATCAGTTTTAGAGCTCGGGGGGCCGGGGGGACCGGGGAGCTGTTTTTT. The encoded protein is CAISFRARGAGGTGELFF.

This clonotype was counted only a few times. The J gene is TRBJ2-5, the V gene TRBV9; 9 bases line up with TRBD2. From germline, CDR1 is SGDLS and CDR2 YYNGEE. The CDR3 contains 14 residues. The ends lost 3 bases at V and 2 bases at J; junction bases unmatched: 2. The CDR3: CASSALAGQETQYF. The DNA for the CDR3 is TGTGCCAGCAGCGCCCTAGCGGGACAAGAGACCCAGTACTTC.

CDR3 loop: CASSPRLAGPKYNEQFF. The CDR3 nucleotides are TGTGCCAGCAGCCCCCGTCTAGCGGGACCGAAATACAATGAGCAGTTCTTC. The chain recombines TRBV7-9 with TRBJ2-1; 9 bases are a match to TRBD2. The CDR3 extends over 17 amino acids. V lost 5 bases, J lost 4 bases, and 12 bases stayed unmatched. CDR1 and CDR2 from the germline V gene are SEHNR and FQNEAQ (reference sequence).

The chain links TRBV7-9 to TRBJ2-7, with TRBD2 matching 14 bases. The V gene end was trimmed by 5 bases and the J gene end by 3 bases; junction bases not matched to a gene: 6. CDR3 length: 16 amino acids. From germline, CDR1 is SEHNR and CDR2 FQNEAQ (reference sequence). The CDR3 coding sequence is TGTGCCAGCAGCCCCGGGACTAGCGGGAGTGGCTACGAGCAGTACTTC. Its protein is CASSPGTSGSGYEQYF.

This clonotype has at least ten counts. J is TRBJ2-1 and V is TRBV7-9; TRBD2 aligns across 10 bases. The CDR3 covers 15 residues. Germline CDR1 is SEHNR and CDR2 is FQNEAQ (reference sequence). V trimming: 3 bases; J trimming: 5 bases; junction bases outside the gene matches: 4. CDR3 in DNA: TGTGCCAGCAGCTTTTCACTAGCGGGAAACAATGAGCAGTTCTTC. It specifies CASSFSLAGNNEQFF. Drawing the rest from reference TRBV7-9 and TRBJ2-1, the complete variable domain is DTGVSQNPRHKITKRGQNVTFRCDPISEHNRLYWYRQTLGQGPEFLTYFQNEAQLEKSRLLSDRFSAERPKGSFSTLEIQRTEQGDSAMYLCASSFSLAGNNEQFFGPGTRLTVL.

Written as DNA, the CDR3 is TGCAGTGCTGGTAGCGGGAGGACCTACAATGAGCAGTTCTTC. This codes for CSAGSGRTYNEQFF. The rearrangement uses TRBV20-1 and TRBJ2-1; 10 nucleotides agree with TRBD2. The V gene end was trimmed by 5 bases and the J gene end by 2 bases; junction bases not matched to a gene: 3. CDR1 is DFQATT, CDR2 SNEGSKA, per germline (reference sequence). This CDR3 has 14 amino acids.

The V gene is TRBV20-1, the J gene TRBJ2-7, with D possibly matching TRBD1 (6 bases). The CDR3 sequence is 14 residues long. The V and J ends lost 4 bases and 0 bases respectively, with 13 bases between them. The V gene's germline CDR1 is DFQATT and CDR2 SNEGSKA (reference sequence). CDR3 DNA: TGCAGTGCTAAACCCGGGACAAACTCCTACGAGCAGTACTTC. This translates into CSAKPGTNSYEQYF.

CDR3 bases: TGTGCCAGCAGCTTAGACGCAGGCGAGCAGTACTTC. Translating it yields CASSLDAGEQYF. V gene TRBV5-4 combines with J gene TRBJ2-7; D is ambiguous. Germline V CDR1 and CDR2: SGHNT, YYREEE (reference sequence). The CDR3 covers 12 residues. V was pared by 2 bases and J by 6 bases, with 9 bases between.

This clonotype has just a few counts. This chain links TRBV5-6 with TRBJ2-7; tentatively, D is TRBD1 (6 bases). The CDR3 extends over 15 amino acids. The V gene's germline CDR1 is SGHDT and CDR2 YYEEEE. The V end was cut by 0 bases, the J end by 2 bases, with 12 bases between. This CDR3 is CASSLVWTETYEQYF. CDR3 nucleotides: TGTGCCAGCAGCTTGGTGTGGACAGAGACCTACGAGCAGTACTTC.

The chain employs TRBV12-3 or TRBV12-4 and TRBJ2-2, with 8 bases matching TRBD1. V was clipped by 6 bases and J by 1 base; unmatched bases: 4. This CDR3 contains 15 residues. CDR3 sequence: CASRTGTGNTGELFF. In DNA form, the CDR3 reads TGTGCCAGCAGGACCGGGACAGGGAACACCGGGGAGCTGTTTTTT.

V gene TRBV4-2 combines with J gene TRBJ2-7; 12 positions agree with TRBD2. Germline V CDR1 and CDR2: LGHNA, YNFKEQ. V was pared by 4 bases and J by 6 bases, with 10 bases of the junction left unmatched. The CDR3 length is 16 residues. The CDR3 DNA reads TGTGCCAGCAGCCCCACCCTAGCGGGAGGGCCGGGCGAGCAGTACTTC. Its translation is CASSPTLAGGPGEQYF.

This clonotype was picked up a small number of times. The gene calls are TRBV5-1 and TRBJ1-1; TRBD1 agrees at 7 bases. V lost 4 bases, J lost 7 bases, and 7 bases stayed unmatched. The CDR3 contains 13 residues. The germline gives CDR1 SGHRS, CDR2 YFSETQ. The CDR3 DNA reads TGCGCCAGCAGCCCCGGACAGGCGAATGAAGCTTTCTTT. This gives the protein CASSPGQANEAFF.

This clonotype showed up just a few times. The V call is TRBV12-3 or TRBV12-4, the J call TRBJ2-3; 8 bases line up with TRBD1. The V and J ends lost 5 bases and 4 bases, in that order; junction bases with no gene match: 8. The CDR3 runs 15 residues. In DNA, the CDR3 is TGTGCCAGCAGTCCGGGGACAGGAAGGTCAGATACGCAGTATTTT. Its protein is CASSPGTGRSDTQYF.

The CDR3: CASSLVGQNQETQYF. The CDR3, as DNA: TGTGCCAGCAGTTTAGTGGGTCAAAACCAAGAGACCCAGTACTTC. The chain recombines TRBV28 with TRBJ2-5; unclear D gene. Germline CDR1 is MDHEN and CDR2 is SYDVKM. The CDR3 consists of 15 residues. Between the trimmed V and J ends, which lost 2 bases and 0 bases, there was a span of 10 bases.